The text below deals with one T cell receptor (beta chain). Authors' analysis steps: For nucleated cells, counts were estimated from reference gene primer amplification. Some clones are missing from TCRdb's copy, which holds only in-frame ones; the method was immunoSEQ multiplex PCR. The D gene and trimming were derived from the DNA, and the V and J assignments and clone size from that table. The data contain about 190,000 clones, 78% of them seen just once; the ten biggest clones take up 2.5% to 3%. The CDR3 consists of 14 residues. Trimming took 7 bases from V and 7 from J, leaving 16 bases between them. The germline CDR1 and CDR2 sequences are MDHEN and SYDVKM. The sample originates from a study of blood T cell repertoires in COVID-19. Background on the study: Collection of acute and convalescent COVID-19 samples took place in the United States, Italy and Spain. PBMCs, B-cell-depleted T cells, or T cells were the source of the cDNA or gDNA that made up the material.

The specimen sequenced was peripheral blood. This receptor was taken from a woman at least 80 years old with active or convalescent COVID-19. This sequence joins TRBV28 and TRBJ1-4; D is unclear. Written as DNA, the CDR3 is TGTGCCAGCAACTTCCGGGAGTTCGGTGAAAAACTGTTTTTT. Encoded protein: CASNFREFGEKLFF. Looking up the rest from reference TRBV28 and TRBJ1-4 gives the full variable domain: DVKVTQSSRYLVKRTGEKVFLECVQDMDHENMFWYRQDPGLGLRLIYFSYDVKMKEKGDIPEGYSVSREKKERFSLILESASTNQTSMYLCASNFREFGEKLFFGSGTQLSVL.